This is a list of T cell receptor beta chains from one sample in a study of blood T cell repertoires in COVID-19. TCRdb keeps only in-frame clones here, not all; method: immunoSEQ multiplex PCR. Of approximately 50,000 clones listed, about nine tenths are singletons. Material for sequencing was peripheral blood. These receptors all stem from a middle-aged man with acute or convalescent COVID-19. The CDR3 runs from the conserved cysteine through the conserved F or W. D genes are given only for firm matches. Size is stated for part of the rows, as once, few or many counts, or as a class when the clone is expanded.

clone size	J gene	V gene	D gene	CDR3 protein	CDR3 DNA
once	TRBJ2-2	TRBV5-4	TRBD2	CASSFAAGGRNTGELFF	TGTGCCAGCAGCTTCGCAGCGGGAGGGAGGAACACCGGGGAGCTGTTTTTT
-	TRBJ1-2	TRBV7-9	TRBD1	CASSERQGTYGYTF	TGTGCCAGCAGCGAAAGACAGGGAACCTATGGCTACACCTTC
-	TRBJ2-1	TRBV10-1	-	CASSVERYYTNEQFF	TGCGCCAGCAGTGTTGAGCGGTATTATACCAATGAGCAGTTCTTC
-	TRBJ1-1	TRBV6-1	-	CASSEGGGTTEAFF	TGTGCCAGCAGTGAAGGGGGAGGAACCACTGAAGCTTTCTTT
-	TRBJ2-3	TRBV11-3	TRBD1	CASSLGIWDRGANTQYF	TGTGCCAGCAGCTTAGGCATTTGGGACAGGGGTGCAAATACGCAGTATTTT
-	TRBJ1-6	TRBV19	-	CASSIQGGRSPLHF	TGTGCCAGTAGTATTCAAGGGGGACGTTCACCCCTCCACTTT
-	TRBJ1-2	TRBV11-2	TRBD1	CASSVTGGGYGYTF	TGTGCCAGCAGCGTTACAGGGGGCGGCTATGGCTACACCTTC
once	TRBJ1-2	TRBV11-2	TRBD1	CASSQGQLYGYTF	TGTGCCAGCAGCCAGGGACAGCTCTATGGCTACACCTTC
-	TRBJ2-1	TRBV29-1	-	CSVEGATGDRPYNEQFF	TGCAGCGTTGAAGGGGCAACGGGGGACCGCCCCTACAATGAGCAGTTCTTC
-	TRBJ2-5	TRBV10-1	TRBD1	CASTTRQGGSQETQYF	TGCGCCAGCACAACCCGACAGGGTGGGTCGCAGGAGACCCAGTACTTC
-	TRBJ1-1	TRBV3-1/TRBV3-2	-	CASSEGGTEAFF	TGTGCCAGCAGCGAGGGTGGTACTGAAGCTTTCTTT
-	TRBJ2-1	TRBV7-2	-	CASSSWVGGTSYNEQFF	TGTGCCAGCAGCTCGTGGGTTGGCGGTACCTCCTACAATGAGCAGTTCTTC
-	TRBJ2-2	TRBV27	-	CASSLTTGELFF	TGTGCCAGCAGTTTAACTACCGGGGAGCTGTTTTTT
-	TRBJ2-3	TRBV18	TRBD1	CASSPRDRGKDTQYF	TGTGCCAGCTCACCCCGGGACAGGGGGAAGGATACGCAGTATTTT
-	TRBJ2-1	TRBV11-3	TRBD2	CASSLGTSGSTYNEQFF	TGTGCCAGCAGCCTCGGGACTAGCGGGAGCACCTACAATGAGCAGTTCTTC
-	TRBJ1-5	TRBV19	-	CASKEQGSNQPQHF	TGTGCCAGTAAAGAACAGGGTAGCAATCAGCCCCAGCATTTT
-	TRBJ1-1	TRBV5-4	-	CASSLVGRTQAEAFF	TGTGCCAGCAGCTTGGTGGGCAGAACGCAAGCTGAAGCTTTCTTT
-	TRBJ1-2	TRBV15	-	CATSRETGEDYGYTF	TGTGCCACCAGCAGAGAAACAGGAGAGGACTATGGCTACACCTTC